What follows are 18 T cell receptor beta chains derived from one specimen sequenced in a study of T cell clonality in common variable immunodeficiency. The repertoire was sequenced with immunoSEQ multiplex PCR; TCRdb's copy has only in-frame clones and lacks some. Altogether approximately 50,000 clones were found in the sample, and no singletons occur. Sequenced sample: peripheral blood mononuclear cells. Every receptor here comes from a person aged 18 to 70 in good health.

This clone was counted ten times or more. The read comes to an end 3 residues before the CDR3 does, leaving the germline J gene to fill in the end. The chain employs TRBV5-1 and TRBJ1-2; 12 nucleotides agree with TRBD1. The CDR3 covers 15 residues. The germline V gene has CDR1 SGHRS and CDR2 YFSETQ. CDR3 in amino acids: CASSPTGTGGFGYTF. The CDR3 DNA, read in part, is TGCGCCAGCAGCCCCACCGGGACAGGGGGCTTCGGC.

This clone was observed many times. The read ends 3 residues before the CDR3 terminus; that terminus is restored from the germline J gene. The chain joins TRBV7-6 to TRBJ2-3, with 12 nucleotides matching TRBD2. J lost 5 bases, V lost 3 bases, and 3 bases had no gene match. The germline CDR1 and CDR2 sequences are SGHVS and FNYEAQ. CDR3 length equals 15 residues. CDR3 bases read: TGTGCCAGCAGCTTCACTAGCGGGGGGCAAGATACG. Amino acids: CASSFTSGGQDT. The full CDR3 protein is CASSFTSGGQDTQYF. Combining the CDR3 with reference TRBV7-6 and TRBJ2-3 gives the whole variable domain GAGVSQSPRYKVTKRGQDVALRCDPISGHVSLYWYRQALGQGPEFLTYFNYEAQQDKSGLPNDRFSAERPEGSISTLTIQRTEQRDSAMYRCASSFTSGGQDTQYFGPGTRLTVL.

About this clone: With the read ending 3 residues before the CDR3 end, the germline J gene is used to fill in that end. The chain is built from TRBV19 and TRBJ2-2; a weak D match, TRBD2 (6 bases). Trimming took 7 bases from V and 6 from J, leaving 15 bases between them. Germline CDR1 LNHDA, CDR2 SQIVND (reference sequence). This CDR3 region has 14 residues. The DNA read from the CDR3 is TGTGCCAGTAAAGGAGGGCCCTACGCCGGGGAG. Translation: CASKGGPYAGE. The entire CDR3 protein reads CASKGGPYAGELFF.

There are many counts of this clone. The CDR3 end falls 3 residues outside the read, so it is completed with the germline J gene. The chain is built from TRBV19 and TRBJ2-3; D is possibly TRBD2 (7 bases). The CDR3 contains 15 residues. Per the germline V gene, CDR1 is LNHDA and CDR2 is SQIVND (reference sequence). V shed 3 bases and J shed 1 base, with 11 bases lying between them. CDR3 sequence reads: CASSIGGAGTDTQYF. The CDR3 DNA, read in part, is TGTGCCAGTAGTATTGGGGGGGCTGGCACAGATACG.

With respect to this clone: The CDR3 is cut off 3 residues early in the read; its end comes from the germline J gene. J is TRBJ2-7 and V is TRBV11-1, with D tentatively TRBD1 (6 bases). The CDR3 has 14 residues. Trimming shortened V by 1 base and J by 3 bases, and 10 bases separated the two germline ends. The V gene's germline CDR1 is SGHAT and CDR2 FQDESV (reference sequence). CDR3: CASSLGRGIYEQYF. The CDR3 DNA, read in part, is TGTGCCAGCAGCTTAGGCAGGGGAATCTACGAG.

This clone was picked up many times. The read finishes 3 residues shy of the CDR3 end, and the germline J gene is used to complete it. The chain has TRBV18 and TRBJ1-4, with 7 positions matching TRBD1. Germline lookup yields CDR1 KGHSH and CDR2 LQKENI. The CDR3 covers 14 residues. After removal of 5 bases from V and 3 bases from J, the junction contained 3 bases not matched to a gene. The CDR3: CASSKGTANEKLFF. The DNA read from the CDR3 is TGTGCCAGCTCAAAGGGGACAGCTAATGAAAAA.

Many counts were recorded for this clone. The sequenced part of the CDR3 DNA is TGTGCCAGCTCAGGACTAGCGGGATCTGGGGAG. Its protein is CASSGLAGSGE. The entire CDR3 sequence reads CASSGLAGSGELFF. The chain carries TRBV18 and TRBJ2-2; 12 nucleotides line up with TRBD2. The CDR3 end lies 3 residues beyond the end of the read and is filled in from the germline J gene. CDR3 length: 14 residues. The ends lost 5 bases at V and 8 bases at J; junction bases unmatched: 3. Germline V gene sequence: CDR1 KGHSH, CDR2 LQKENI.

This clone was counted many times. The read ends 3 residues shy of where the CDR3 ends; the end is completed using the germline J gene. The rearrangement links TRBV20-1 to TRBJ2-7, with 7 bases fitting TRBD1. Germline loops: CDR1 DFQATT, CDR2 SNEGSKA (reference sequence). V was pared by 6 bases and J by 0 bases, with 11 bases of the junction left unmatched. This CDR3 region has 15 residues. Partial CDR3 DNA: TGCAGTGCCAACAGACAGACAGGGAGCTCCTACGAG. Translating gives CSANRQTGSSYE. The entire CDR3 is CSANRQTGSSYEQYF.

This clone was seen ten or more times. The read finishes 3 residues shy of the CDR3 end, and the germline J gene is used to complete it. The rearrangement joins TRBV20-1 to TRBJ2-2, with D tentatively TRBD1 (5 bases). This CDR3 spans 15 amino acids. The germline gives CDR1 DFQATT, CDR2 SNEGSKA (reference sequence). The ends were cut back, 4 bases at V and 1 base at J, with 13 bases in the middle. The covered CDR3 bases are TGCAGTGCTACCACCCCAGACAGGAACACCGGGGAG. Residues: CSATTPDRNTGE. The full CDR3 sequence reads CSATTPDRNTGELFF.

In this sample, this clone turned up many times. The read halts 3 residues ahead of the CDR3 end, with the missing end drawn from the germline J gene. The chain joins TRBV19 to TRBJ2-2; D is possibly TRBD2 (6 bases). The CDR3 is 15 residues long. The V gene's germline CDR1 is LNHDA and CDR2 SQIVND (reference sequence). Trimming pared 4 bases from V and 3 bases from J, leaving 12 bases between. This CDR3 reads CASSSAGLYTGELFF. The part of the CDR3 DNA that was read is TGTGCCAGTAGTAGCGCGGGGTTATACACCGGGGAG.

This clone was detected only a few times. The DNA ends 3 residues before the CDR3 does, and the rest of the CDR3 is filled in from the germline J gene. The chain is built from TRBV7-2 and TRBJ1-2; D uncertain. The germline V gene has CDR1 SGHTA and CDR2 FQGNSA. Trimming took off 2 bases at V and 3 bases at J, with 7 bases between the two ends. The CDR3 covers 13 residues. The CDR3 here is CASSLISDYGYTF. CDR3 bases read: TGTGCCAGCAGCTTAATCTCAGACTATGGC.

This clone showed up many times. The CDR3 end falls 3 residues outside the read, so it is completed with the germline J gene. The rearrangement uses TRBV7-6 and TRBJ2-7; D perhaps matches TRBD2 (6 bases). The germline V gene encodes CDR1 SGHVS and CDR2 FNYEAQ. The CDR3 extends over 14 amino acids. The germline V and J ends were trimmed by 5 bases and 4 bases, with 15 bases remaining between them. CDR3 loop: CASSPRRGSYEQYF. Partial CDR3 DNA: TGTGCCAGCAGCCCGAGGCGGGGATCGTACGAG.

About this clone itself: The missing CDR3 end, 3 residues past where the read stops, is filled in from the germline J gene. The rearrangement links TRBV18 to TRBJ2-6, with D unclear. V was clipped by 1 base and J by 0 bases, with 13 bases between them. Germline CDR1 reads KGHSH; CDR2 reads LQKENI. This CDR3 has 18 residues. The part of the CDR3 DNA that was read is TGTGCCAGCTCACCACAGCCCCCTTCTTCCTCTGGGGCCAACGTC. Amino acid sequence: CASSPQPPSSSGANV. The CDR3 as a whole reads CASSPQPPSSSGANVLTF.

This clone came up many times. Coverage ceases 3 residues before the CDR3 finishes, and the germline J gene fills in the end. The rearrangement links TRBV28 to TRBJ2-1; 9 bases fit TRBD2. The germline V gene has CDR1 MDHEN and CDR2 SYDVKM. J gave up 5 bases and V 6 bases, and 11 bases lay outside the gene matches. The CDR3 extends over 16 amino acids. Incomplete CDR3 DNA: TGTGCCAGCAGCTCATGGGCGGGAGGGCGAAACAATGAG. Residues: CASSSWAGGRNNE. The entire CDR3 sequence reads CASSSWAGGRNNEQFF.

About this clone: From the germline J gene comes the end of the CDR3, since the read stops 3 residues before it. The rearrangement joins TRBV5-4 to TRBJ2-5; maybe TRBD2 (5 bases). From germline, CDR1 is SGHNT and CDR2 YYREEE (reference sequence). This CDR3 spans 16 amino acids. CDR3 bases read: TGTGCCAGCAGCTTGTGGTGGACTTCTAGCACAGATACC. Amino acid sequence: CASSLWWTSSTDT. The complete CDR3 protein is CASSLWWTSSTDTQYF.

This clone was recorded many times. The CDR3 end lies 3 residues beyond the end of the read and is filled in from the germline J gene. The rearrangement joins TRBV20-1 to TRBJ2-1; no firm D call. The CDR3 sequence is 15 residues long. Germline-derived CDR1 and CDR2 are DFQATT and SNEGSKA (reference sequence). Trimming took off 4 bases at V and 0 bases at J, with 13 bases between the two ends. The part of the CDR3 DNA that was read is TGCAGTGCTACTGGTGCGGCGAGCTCCTACAATGAG. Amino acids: CSATGAASSYNE. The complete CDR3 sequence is CSATGAASSYNEQFF.

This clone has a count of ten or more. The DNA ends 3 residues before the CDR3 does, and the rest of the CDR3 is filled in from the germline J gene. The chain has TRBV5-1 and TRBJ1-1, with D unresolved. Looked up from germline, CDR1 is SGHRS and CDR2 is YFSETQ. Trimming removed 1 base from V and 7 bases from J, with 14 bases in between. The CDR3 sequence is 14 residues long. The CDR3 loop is CASSLMIFEGEAFF. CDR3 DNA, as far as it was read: TGCGCCAGCAGCTTGATGATTTTCGAGGGTGAA.

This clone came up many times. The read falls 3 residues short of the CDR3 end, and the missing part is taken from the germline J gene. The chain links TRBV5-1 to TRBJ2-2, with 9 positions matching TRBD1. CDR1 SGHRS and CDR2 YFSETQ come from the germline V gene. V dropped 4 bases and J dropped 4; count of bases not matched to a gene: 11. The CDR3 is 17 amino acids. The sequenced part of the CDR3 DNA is TGCGCCAGCAGCAGACCAAGGACAGGGGACGGCACCGGGGAG. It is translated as CASSRPRTGDGTGE. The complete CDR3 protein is CASSRPRTGDGTGELFF. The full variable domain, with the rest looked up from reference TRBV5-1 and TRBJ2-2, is KAGVTQTPRYLIKTRGQQVTLSCSPISGHRSVSWYQQTPGQGLQFLFEYFSETQRNKGNFPGRFSGRQFSNSRSEMNVSTLELGDSALYLCASSRPRTGDGTGELFFGEGSRLTVL.